The 32 T cell receptor beta chains listed next were all sequenced from one sample in a study of cytomegalovirus exposure and HLA in healthy donors. Primers: 60 Vbeta forward and 13 Jbeta reverse. Here immunoSEQ multiplex PCR was the method, and the copy in TCRdb shows in-frame clones only, minus some. The table has some 170,000 clones, roughly 79% seen once. The sequencing input was PBMCs. The receptors originated from a woman in her thirties or forties in good health and CMV-seronegative.

This clone showed up just once. This chain uses TRBV28 with TRBJ2-7; D is possibly TRBD1 (5 bases). The V end was cut by 6 bases, the J end by 1 base, with 13 bases between. This CDR3 is 14 amino acids long. Per germline, CDR1 MDHEN and CDR2 SYDVKM. The CDR3 here is CASSPSQGSYEQYF. CDR3 nucleotide sequence: TGTGCCAGCAGCCCCAGTCAGGGTTCCTACGAGCAGTACTTC.

J is TRBJ1-1 and V is TRBV5-1; 7 bases line up with TRBD1. V shed 4 bases and J 4 bases; nucleotides not matched to a gene: 4. There are 13 residues in the CDR3. From germline, CDR1 is SGHRS and CDR2 YFSETQ. The CDR3 region has the DNA TGCGCCAGCAGCCTGACAGGGCGCACTGAAGCTTTCTTT. Protein product: CASSLTGRTEAFF. Filled out from reference TRBV5-1 and TRBJ1-1, the complete variable domain reads KAGVTQTPRYLIKTRGQQVTLSCSPISGHRSVSWYQQTPGQGLQFLFEYFSETQRNKGNFPGRFSGRQFSNSRSEMNVSTLELGDSALYLCASSLTGRTEAFFGQGTRLTVV.

DNA for the CDR3: TGTGCCAGCAGCGCGTACTCGGGGGAGAACACTGAAGCTTTCTTT. Translation gives CASSAYSGENTEAFF. The chain combines TRBV9 with TRBJ1-1; a weak D match, TRBD1 (5 bases). The ends were cut back, 3 bases at V and 1 base at J, with 13 bases in the middle. This CDR3 has 15 residues. The germline CDR1 and CDR2 sequences are SGDLS and YYNGEE.

This rearrangement joins TRBV27 to TRBJ2-6, with 7 bases fitting TRBD2. The V segment lost 6 bases and the J segment 0 bases; nucleotides outside the gene matches: 20. Germline V lookup: CDR1 MNHEY, CDR2 SMNVEV (reference sequence). This CDR3 spans 21 amino acids. CDR3 region: CASRSFRETGGKSSGANVLTF. CDR3 in DNA: TGTGCCAGCAGAAGCTTCCGGGAGACGGGGGGAAAAAGCTCTGGGGCCAACGTCCTGACTTTC.

The rearrangement joins TRBV10-3 to TRBJ2-1; no reliable D call. V was pared by 6 bases and J by 5 bases, with 17 bases between. Germline CDR1 is ENHRY and CDR2 is SYGVKD. This CDR3 comprises 15 residues. Here the CDR3 reads CAISAPSEPDNEQFF. CDR3 bases: TGTGCCATCAGCGCCCCTTCTGAGCCGGACAATGAGCAGTTCTTC.

This sequence joins TRBV13 and TRBJ2-2; no clear D. CDR3 length equals 13 residues. Deletions cut 4 bases from V and 1 base from J, with 4 bases between. CDR1 and CDR2 (germline): PRHDT, FYEKMQ (reference sequence). The CDR3 DNA sequence: TGTGCCAGCAGCTACAGGAACACCGGGGAGCTGTTTTTT. Translation: CASSYRNTGELFF.

This clone is a singleton in its sample. The chain has TRBV5-1 and TRBJ2-3; a weak D match, TRBD1 (7 bases). This CDR3 is built from 14 residues. The ends were cut back, 4 bases at V and 3 bases at J, with 12 bases in the middle. Per the germline V gene, CDR1 is SGHRS and CDR2 is YFSETQ. In DNA, the CDR3 is TGCGCCAGCAGCACAGGGGAGGTGACAGATACGCAGTATTTT. Translated, it gives CASSTGEVTDTQYF. Combining the CDR3 with reference TRBV5-1 and TRBJ2-3 gives the whole variable domain KAGVTQTPRYLIKTRGQQVTLSCSPISGHRSVSWYQQTPGQGLQFLFEYFSETQRNKGNFPGRFSGRQFSNSRSEMNVSTLELGDSALYLCASSTGEVTDTQYFGPGTRLTVL.

The CDR3: CASSLGPPSGNTIYF. The CDR3 DNA reads TGCGCCAGCAGCTTGGGGCCTCCCTCTGGAAACACCATATATTTT. V gene TRBV5-1 combines with J gene TRBJ1-3; D not resolved. V lost 0 bases and J 0 bases, leaving 7 bases between the germline ends. Per the germline V gene, CDR1 is SGHRS and CDR2 is YFSETQ. CDR3 size: 15 residues.

This rearrangement joins TRBV11-3 to TRBJ2-1; D is perhaps TRBD2 (6 bases). Germline-derived CDR1 and CDR2 are SGHNT and YENEEA. Trimming cost V 7 bases and J 9 bases, with 22 bases left between them. This CDR3 has 15 residues. The CDR3 nucleotides are TGTGCCAGCACAATAGGGGATATCGGGAGAGGTGAGCAGTTCTTC. It translates to CASTIGDIGRGEQFF.

To note about this clone: Other nucleotide sequences in the sample specify the same CDR3. The chain recombines TRBV6-1 with TRBJ2-5; weak D call: TRBD2 (6 bases). Trimming cost V 3 bases and J 5 bases, with 13 bases left between them. The CDR3 runs 14 residues. Germline V gene lookup returns CDR1 MNHNS and CDR2 SASEGT. The CDR3 reads CASSETGSQETQYF. CDR3 bases: TGTGCCAGCAGTGAGACCGGGAGCCAGGAGACCCAGTACTTC.

This chain joins TRBV11-3 and TRBJ2-1, with TRBD1 matching over 9 bases. Losses at the gene ends were 6 bases for V and 5 bases for J; bases not matched to a gene: 8. Germline lookup yields CDR1 SGHNT and CDR2 YENEEA. The length of the CDR3 is 15 residues. The CDR3 sequence: CASRHSGQGHNEQFF. The CDR3 coding sequence is TGTGCCAGCAGACATTCGGGACAGGGCCACAATGAGCAGTTCTTC.

This chain joins TRBV18 and TRBJ1-5, with 9 nucleotides matching TRBD1. Germline CDR1 is KGHSH and CDR2 is LQKENI. The CDR3 spans 14 residues. J gave up 8 bases and V 6 bases, and 8 bases lay outside the gene matches. The CDR3 nucleotides are TGTGCCAGCTCGGTCAACAGGGGGCTTGAGCCCCAGCATTTT. It yields the protein CASSVNRGLEPQHF. The entire variable domain, with the rest obtained from reference TRBV18 and TRBJ1-5, is as follows: NAGVMQNPRHLVRRRGQEARLRCSPMKGHSHVYWYRQLPEEGLKFMVYLQKENIIDESGMPKERFSAEFPKEGPSILRIQQVVRGDSAAYFCASSVNRGLEPQHFGDGTRLSIL.

The V call is TRBV7-2, the J call TRBJ2-7, with 9 bases fitting TRBD2. The J segment lost 3 bases and the V segment lost 2 bases, leaving 2 bases of the junction unmatched. Germline V lookup: CDR1 SGHTA, CDR2 FQGNSA. CDR3 length: 14 residues. The CDR3 DNA sequence: TGTGCCAGCAGCTTACTAGCGGGGATCTACGAGCAGTACTTC. As protein: CASSLLAGIYEQYF.

The V call is TRBV19, the J call TRBJ2-3; tentative D call: TRBD1 (6 bases). Germline lookup yields CDR1 LNHDA and CDR2 SQIVND (reference sequence). V dropped 4 bases and J dropped 0 bases, with 11 bases sitting between them. This CDR3 comprises 15 residues. CDR3 amino acids: CASSTQQGSTDTQYF. The CDR3 bases are TGTGCCAGTAGTACCCAGCAGGGGAGCACAGATACGCAGTATTTT.

The rearrangement uses TRBV6-1 and TRBJ2-7; 7 bases are a match to TRBD2. CDR1 and CDR2 from the germline V gene are MNHNS and SASEGT. The CDR3 sequence is 16 residues long. With 4 bases clipped from V and 0 bases from J, the junction kept 9 bases outside the gene matches. The CDR3 nucleotides read TGTGCCAGCAGTGCCGTTGGGAGGGACTTCTCCTACGAGCAGTACTTC. Translation: CASSAVGRDFSYEQYF.

This clone was observed a few times. The chain is built from TRBV6-5 and TRBJ1-1; 8 positions agree with TRBD1. Germline lookup yields CDR1 MNHEY and CDR2 SVGAGI. The CDR3 sequence is 11 residues long. V was pared by 7 bases and J by 7 bases, with 2 bases of the junction left unmatched. The CDR3 bases are TGTGCCAGCAACAGGGGGAGTGAAGCTTTCTTT. Translated: CASNRGSEAFF.

V gene TRBV6-6 combines with J gene TRBJ2-1, with D possibly being TRBD2 (5 bases). There are 13 residues in the CDR3. Germline lookup yields CDR1 MNHNY and CDR2 SVGAGI (reference sequence). V shed 2 bases and J shed 7 bases, with 9 bases lying between them. CDR3 amino acids: CASSYVGGNEQFF. The CDR3 nucleotides are TGTGCCAGCAGTTACGTGGGCGGGAATGAGCAGTTCTTC.

The rearrangement links TRBV18 to TRBJ1-1; D remains unclear. The CDR3 runs 15 residues. V lost 6 bases and J 1 base, leaving 15 bases between the germline ends. Germline V lookup: CDR1 KGHSH, CDR2 LQKENI. CDR3: CASSQSEVGNTEAFF. In DNA form, the CDR3 reads TGTGCCAGCTCCCAATCGGAGGTAGGGAACACTGAAGCTTTCTTT.

The CDR3 spells CASSFQGGNEQYF. The DNA of the CDR3 is TGTGCCAGCAGCTTCCAGGGTGGAAACGAGCAGTACTTC. V usage is TRBV5-4 and J usage is TRBJ2-7; maybe TRBD1 (5 bases). Trimming shortened V by 2 bases and J by 5 bases, and 11 bases separated the two germline ends. The CDR3 loop spans 13 amino acids. Germline V CDR1 and CDR2: SGHNT, YYREEE (reference sequence).

This clone was counted a few times. The CDR3 nucleotides read TGTGCCAGTAGTTTCGGGGTCAATCAGCCCCAGCATTTT. Protein: CASSFGVNQPQHF. The chain is built from TRBV19 and TRBJ1-5; D is uncertain. V was cut by 5 bases and J by 3 bases, with 8 bases left in between. Looked up from germline, CDR1 is LNHDA and CDR2 is SQIVND (reference sequence). The CDR3 totals 13 residues.

The chain employs TRBV13 and TRBJ1-4; maybe TRBD1 (5 bases). This CDR3 is built from 16 residues. Between the trimmed V and J ends, which lost 1 base and 5 bases, there was a span of 14 bases. In germline, CDR1 is PRHDT, CDR2 FYEKMQ (reference sequence). CDR3 loop: CASSLEGAATNEKLFF. The CDR3 region has the DNA TGTGCCAGCAGCTTAGAAGGGGCAGCCACCAATGAAAAACTGTTTTTT. Complete variable domain (other parts from reference TRBV13 and TRBJ1-4): AAGVIQSPRHLIKEKRETATLKCYPIPRHDTVYWYQQGPGQDPQFLISFYEKMQSDKGSIPDRFSAQQFSDYHSELNMSSLELGDSALYFCASSLEGAATNEKLFFGSGTQLSVL.

The chain has TRBV28 and TRBJ2-7, with TRBD1 as a possible D gene (6 bases). The CDR3 runs to 15 residues. V gave up 6 bases and J gave up 3 bases, with 18 bases separating them. The V gene's germline CDR1 is MDHEN and CDR2 SYDVKM. CDR3 amino acids: CASRTSGASDYEQYF. The CDR3, as DNA: TGTGCCAGCAGGACGTCAGGGGCATCGGACTACGAGCAGTACTTC. Full variable domain (outside the CDR3, taken from reference TRBV28 and TRBJ2-7): DVKVTQSSRYLVKRTGEKVFLECVQDMDHENMFWYRQDPGLGLRLIYFSYDVKMKEKGDIPEGYSVSREKKERFSLILESASTNQTSMYLCASRTSGASDYEQYFGPGTRLTVT.

J is TRBJ2-5 and V is TRBV9; tentatively, D is TRBD2 (5 bases). The V gene lost 4 bases and the J gene lost 5 bases, with 12 bases spanning the gap. Germline CDR1 SGDLS, CDR2 YYNGEE. The CDR3 covers 13 residues. The CDR3 nucleotides read TGTGCCAGCAGCCCTAGCTGGCGTGAGACCCAGTACTTC. This sequence encodes CASSPSWRETQYF.

The gene calls are TRBV9 and TRBJ1-2, with 8 positions matching TRBD1. The germline V gene encodes CDR1 SGDLS and CDR2 YYNGEE. The CDR3 consists of 12 residues. Unmatched junction bases numbered 3, after V lost 0 bases and J lost 11 bases. CDR3 coding DNA: TGTGCCAGCAGCGTAGCACAGGGGGGTTACACCTTC. Encoded protein: CASSVAQGGYTF.

This chain uses TRBV30 with TRBJ1-2; D gene unclear. Germline V gene lookup returns CDR1 GTSNPN and CDR2 SVGIG (reference sequence). Trimming stripped 3 bases from V and 2 bases from J, with 10 bases between. This CDR3 spans 13 amino acids. CDR3 coding DNA: TGTGCCTGGAGCCCTTCTAAAAACTATGGCTACACCTTC. As protein: CAWSPSKNYGYTF.

The chain is built from TRBV29-1 and TRBJ2-1; 13 nucleotides line up with TRBD2. With V trimmed by 1 base and J by 11 bases, 11 bases remained unmatched. CDR3 size: 16 residues. Germline V gene data show CDR1 as SQVTM and CDR2 as ANQGSEA. The CDR3 sequence: CSVEGTSGRGIEKQFF. DNA for the CDR3: TGCAGCGTTGAAGGAACTAGCGGGAGGGGAATTGAGAAGCAGTTCTTC.

Concerning this clone: The junction does not match germline at one end; this may be a read error. The chain recombines TRBV15 with TRBJ2-1, with 11 bases identical to TRBD2. The CDR3 has 19 amino acids. In germline, CDR1 is LNHNV, CDR2 YYDKDF (reference sequence). CDR3 region: CAISRDRGVAGGPGNEQFF. DNA of the CDR3: TGTGCCATCAGCAGAGATAGGGGAGTAGCGGGAGGGCCGGGTAATGAGCAGTTCTTC.

This clone was observed a single time. The chain has TRBV11-3 and TRBJ1-2; D not resolved. The CDR3 contains 13 residues. Trimming removed 4 bases from V and 7 bases from J, with 13 bases in between. The germline gives CDR1 SGHNT, CDR2 YENEEA. CDR3 nucleotides: TGTGCCAGCAGCTCCCCCGGTTTTGGTGGCTACACCTTC. Protein product: CASSSPGFGGYTF.

CDR3 amino acids: CASSRQETNEKLFF. Written as DNA, the CDR3 is TGTGCCAGCAGTCGACAGGAGACGAATGAAAAACTGTTTTTT. The chain is built from TRBV6-1 and TRBJ1-4; tentative D call: TRBD1 (6 bases). CDR3 length: 14 residues. Trimming took 5 bases from V and 5 from J, leaving 12 bases between them. CDR1 and CDR2 (germline): MNHNS, SASEGT.

This rearrangement joins TRBV19 to TRBJ2-1; 10 nucleotides agree with TRBD1. V dropped 3 bases and J dropped 9; count of bases not matched to a gene: 8. CDR3 size: 15 residues. Germline V CDR1 and CDR2: LNHDA, SQIVND (reference sequence). The CDR3 DNA sequence: TGTGCCAGTAGTATGATGGGACAGGGGTTAAGTGAGCAGTTCTTC. It translates to CASSMMGQGLSEQFF. Complete variable domain (other parts from reference TRBV19 and TRBJ2-1): DGGITQSPKYLFRKEGQNVTLSCEQNLNHDAMYWYRQDPGQGLRLIYYSQIVNDFQKGDIAEGYSVSREKKESFPLTVTSAQKNPTAFYLCASSMMGQGLSEQFFGPGTRLTVL.

This sequence joins TRBV5-1 and TRBJ2-7; 8 bases map to TRBD1. Germline V gene sequence: CDR1 SGHRS, CDR2 YFSETQ. This CDR3 is 13 amino acids long. V shed 6 bases, J shed 4 bases, and the junction held 6 bases outside the gene matches. The CDR3 DNA reads TGCGCCAGCAAGCCCGGGACAGGATACGAGCAGTACTTC. Protein sequence: CASKPGTGYEQYF. Variable domain in full (rest from reference TRBV5-1 and TRBJ2-7): KAGVTQTPRYLIKTRGQQVTLSCSPISGHRSVSWYQQTPGQGLQFLFEYFSETQRNKGNFPGRFSGRQFSNSRSEMNVSTLELGDSALYLCASKPGTGYEQYFGPGTRLTVT.

The rearrangement joins TRBV6-5 to TRBJ2-1, with 9 positions matching TRBD2. Germline trimming cut 6 bases from V and 7 bases from J; bases unmatched to any gene: 7. CDR1 is MNHEY, CDR2 SVGAGI, per germline. This CDR3 region has 14 residues. Here the CDR3 reads CASRRTSDGNEQFF. The CDR3 region has the DNA TGTGCCAGCAGACGGACTAGCGACGGGAATGAGCAGTTCTTC.